Following are 18 T cell receptor beta chains from one sample sequenced in a study of T-cell reconstitution after alpha-beta-depleted transplantation in children. Unique molecular identifiers tagged the TCRbeta library. TCRdb re-analysed the PCR reads in MiXCR, keeping a single row per CDR3 protein. The top ten hold around 36% of the sample, which has 530,000 or so distinct CDR3 sequences, approximately 30% seen once. The material was PBMCs, obtained before TCRalphabeta/CD19-depleted stem cell transplant. These receptors were collected from a boy under two years old with Wiskott-Aldrich syndrome, due to receive a stem cell transplant.

V usage is TRBV7-3 and J usage is TRBJ2-1; the D gene is possibly TRBD1 (6 bases). The CDR3 covers 15 residues. Germline CDR1 and CDR2: SGHTA and FQGTGA. The V end was cut by 1 base, the J end by 7 bases, with 14 bases between. In nucleotides, the CDR3 is TGTGCCAGCAGCTTAAGTGGACAGTATATGAATGAGCAGTTCTTC. As protein: CASSLSGQYMNEQFF.

This chain links TRBV4-1 with TRBJ2-1; D is possibly TRBD1 or TRBD2 (5 bases each). The CDR3 length is 15 residues. The germline CDR1 and CDR2 sequences are MGHRA and YSYEKL. V was clipped by 0 bases and J by 6 bases, with 12 bases between them. DNA for the CDR3: TGCGCCAGCAGCCAAGAGGGGACGCGGAGCAATGAGCAGTTCTTC. This encodes CASSQEGTRSNEQFF.

The chain recombines TRBV7-8 with TRBJ1-5, with D hard to call. Trimming pared 1 base from V and 5 bases from J, leaving 3 bases between. This CDR3 contains 12 residues. Germline V gives CDR1 SGHVS, CDR2 FQNEAQ. The CDR3, as DNA: TGTGCCAGCAGCTTAGAGGATCAGCCCCAGCATTTT. Translation: CASSLEDQPQHF.

This clonotype was detected a few times. This chain joins TRBV5-1 and TRBJ2-1; TRBD1 aligns across 9 bases. Per germline, CDR1 SGHRS and CDR2 YFSETQ. The CDR3 length is 15 residues. The J segment lost 8 bases and the V segment lost 0 bases, leaving 6 bases of the junction unmatched. The CDR3 coding sequence is TGCGCCAGCAGCTTGGGGGACAGGGAGTTCTATGAGCAGTTCTTC. This encodes CASSLGDREFYEQFF.

The chain employs TRBV10-3 and TRBJ2-3; 11 nucleotides line up with TRBD1. The germline V gene encodes CDR1 ENHRY and CDR2 SYGVKD. CDR3 length equals 13 residues. V dropped 9 bases and J dropped 5; count of bases not matched to a gene: 4. The CDR3, as DNA: TGTGCCATTGGGACAGGGGGTAGAGATACGCAGTATTTT. It encodes CAIGTGGRDTQYF.

This clonotype occurred a few times. The chain's CDR3 is CSATKLANHGSGTDTQYF. CDR3 sequence (DNA): TGCAGTGCTACTAAACTAGCGAACCACGGATCTGGCACAGATACGCAGTATTTT. The V call is TRBV20-1, the J call TRBJ2-3; 7 bases fit TRBD2. Losses at the gene ends were 4 bases for V and 1 base for J; bases not matched to a gene: 17. CDR1 and CDR2 from the germline V gene are DFQATT and SNEGSKA (reference sequence). The CDR3 is made up of 18 amino acids.

V usage is TRBV20-1 and J usage is TRBJ2-5; TRBD1 matches at 11 bases. The V gene end was trimmed by 4 bases and the J gene end by 5 bases; junction bases not matched to a gene: 6. Germline lookup yields CDR1 DFQATT and CDR2 SNEGSKA (reference sequence). This CDR3 has 14 amino acids. CDR3 protein: CSAIGQGAAETQYF. The CDR3 DNA reads TGCAGTGCTATTGGACAGGGGGCGGCGGAGACCCAGTACTTC.

The genes are TRBV10-3 and TRBJ2-7; D gene ambiguous. Germline loops: CDR1 ENHRY, CDR2 SYGVKD. Trimming left V 7 bases short and J 7 bases short, with 14 bases between. The CDR3 spans 12 residues. The CDR3 DNA reads as TGTGCCATCACAAGCGTGAGAGGAGAGCAGTACTTC. Protein: CAITSVRGEQYF.

V and J are TRBV5-1 and TRBJ1-2; no clear D. The CDR3 spans 14 residues. The germline CDR1 and CDR2 sequences are SGHRS and YFSETQ. Deletions cut 0 bases from V and 4 bases from J, with 10 bases between. In DNA, the CDR3 is TGCGCCAGCAGCTTGGACCCGGAGAGCTATGGCTACACCTTC. It encodes CASSLDPESYGYTF.

This clonotype was seen a handful of times. V usage is TRBV4-1 and J usage is TRBJ1-4; 7 bases align to TRBD1. Germline V gene lookup returns CDR1 MGHRA and CDR2 YSYEKL. The V gene end was trimmed by 5 bases and the J gene end by 10 bases; junction bases not matched to a gene: 7. The CDR3 has 13 amino acids. CDR3 sequence: CASSDTGVAKLFF. The DNA of the CDR3 is TGCGCCAGCAGCGATACAGGGGTTGCAAAACTGTTTTTT.

The rearrangement uses TRBV19 and TRBJ2-1; maybe TRBD2 (7 bases). This CDR3 contains 15 residues. V was clipped by 10 bases and J by 7 bases, with 23 bases between them. Germline loops: CDR1 LNHDA, CDR2 SQIVND (reference sequence). CDR3 amino acids: CATYDGGAGKNEQFF. CDR3 DNA: TGTGCCACCTACGATGGGGGGGCCGGGAAAAATGAGCAGTTCTTC.

DNA of the CDR3: TGTGCCAGCAGCCAAGATTTGGGGGGAGGGGCCCGCTCGGAGACCCAGTACTTC. Amino acid sequence: CASSQDLGGGARSETQYF. J is TRBJ2-5 and V is TRBV4-2, with 7 positions matching TRBD2. Trimming took 0 bases from V and 5 from J; bases not matched to a gene: 15. This CDR3 is 18 amino acids long. Germline CDR1 LGHNA, CDR2 YNFKEQ.

The gene calls are TRBV27 and TRBJ2-7, with 8 nucleotides matching TRBD1. The V gene's germline CDR1 is MNHEY and CDR2 SMNVEV (reference sequence). The CDR3 runs 14 residues. V dropped 6 bases and J dropped 5; count of bases not matched to a gene: 9. The CDR3 loop reads CASSLRGRFHEQYF. The CDR3 DNA reads TGTGCCAGCAGCCTCAGGGGGCGCTTCCACGAGCAGTACTTC.

There are a few counts of this clonotype. The chain joins TRBV4-2 to TRBJ2-4, with 7 bases that match TRBD2. In germline, CDR1 is LGHNA, CDR2 YNFKEQ. This CDR3 is built from 16 residues. Losses at the gene ends were 0 bases for V and 8 bases for J; bases not matched to a gene: 10. The CDR3 nucleotides read TGTGCCAGCAGCCAAGATACGTCAGCGGGATACGACATTCAGTACTTC. Translated: CASSQDTSAGYDIQYF.

The chain combines TRBV5-5 with TRBJ2-1; D is uncertain. Trimming took 4 bases from V and 3 from J, leaving 11 bases between them. The CDR3 runs to 14 residues. The V gene's germline CDR1 is SGHKS and CDR2 YYEKEE (reference sequence). The chain's CDR3 is CASSASGNYNEQFF. The CDR3 DNA is TGTGCCAGCAGCGCCTCTGGGAACTACAATGAGCAGTTCTTC.

In its sample, this clonotype was seen a few times. This chain connects TRBV5-1 to TRBJ1-1; D unresolved. The V and J ends lost 4 bases and 3 bases respectively, with 10 bases between them. The CDR3 sequence is 13 residues long. The germline CDR1 and CDR2 sequences are SGHRS and YFSETQ. CDR3: CASSLRHYTEAFF. The CDR3 nucleotides are TGCGCCAGCAGCCTTAGACACTACACTGAAGCTTTCTTT.

This clonotype has a handful of counts. The chain is built from TRBV2 and TRBJ2-3; D ambiguous. Germline V gene data show CDR1 as SNHLY and CDR2 as FYNNEI. The CDR3 extends over 12 amino acids. Trimming took off 4 bases at V and 5 bases at J, with 7 bases between the two ends. The CDR3 DNA sequence: TGTGCCAGCAGTGCCCCGAGAGATACGCAGTATTTT. This encodes CASSAPRDTQYF. The whole variable domain, remainder taken from reference TRBV2 and TRBJ2-3, is EPEVTQTPSHQVTQMGQEVILRCVPISNHLYFYWYRQILGQKVEFLVSFYNNEISEKSEIFDDQFSVERPDGSNFTLKIRSTKLEDSAMYFCASSAPRDTQYFGPGTRLTVL.

The chain uses TRBV6-2 or TRBV6-3 and TRBJ2-7; TRBD2 matches at 8 bases. Trimming took 3 bases from V and 2 from J; bases not matched to a gene: 3. The CDR3 is 14 residues long. In germline, CDR1 is MNHEY, CDR2 SVGEGT. The CDR3 reads CASSYTSGPYEQYF. The CDR3 DNA is TGTGCCAGCAGTTATACTAGCGGACCCTACGAGCAGTACTTC.